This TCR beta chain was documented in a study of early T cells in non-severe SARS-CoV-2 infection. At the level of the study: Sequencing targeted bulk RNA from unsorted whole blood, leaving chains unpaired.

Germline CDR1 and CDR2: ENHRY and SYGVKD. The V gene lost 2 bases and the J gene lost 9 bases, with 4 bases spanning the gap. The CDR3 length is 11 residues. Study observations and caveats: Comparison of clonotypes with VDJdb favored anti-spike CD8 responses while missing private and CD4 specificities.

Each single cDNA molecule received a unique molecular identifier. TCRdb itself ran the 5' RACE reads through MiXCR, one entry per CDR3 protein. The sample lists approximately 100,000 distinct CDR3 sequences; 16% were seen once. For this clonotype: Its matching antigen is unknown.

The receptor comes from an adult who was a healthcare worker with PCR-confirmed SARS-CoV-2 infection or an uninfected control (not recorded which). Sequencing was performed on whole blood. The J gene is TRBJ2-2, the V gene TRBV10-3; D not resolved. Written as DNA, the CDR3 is TGTGCCATCAGTGAGGGTTGGGAGCTGTTTTTT. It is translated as CAISEGWELFF.